The next 3 T cell receptor beta chains were all read from a single sample in a study of human T cells and chemical hapten exposure. TCRdb ran MiXCR on the RACE reads and lists one entry per CDR3 protein. The sample has tens of thousands of distinct CDR3 sequences, less than 5.5% seen once. Documented time point: healthy volunteer bleed at 6 weeks. Total RNA was extracted from unfractionated whole blood. Sequencing was carried out using whole blood. The receptors were sampled from a human donor in good health. Some clones in this sample may be carry-over from other donors' samples.

Within the sample, this clonotype is medium-sized. The J gene is TRBJ2-1, the V gene TRBV6-5, with D possibly being TRBD2 (6 bases). The germline V gene encodes CDR1 MNHEY and CDR2 SVGAGI. The CDR3 has 18 amino acids. V shed 0 bases and J shed 0 bases, with 15 bases lying between them. The CDR3 DNA sequence: TGTGCCAGCAGTTACTCAGGCGGGGCGGCGAGCTCCTACAATGAGCAGTTCTTC. It specifies CASSYSGGAASSYNEQFF.

This clonotype has at least ten counts. The chain has TRBV5-4 and TRBJ1-1; D gene uncertain. The CDR3 is 12 amino acids. Germline CDR1 is SGHNT and CDR2 is YYREEE (reference sequence). Trimming shortened V by 6 bases and J by 7 bases, and 13 bases separated the two germline ends. The CDR3 bases are TGTGCCAGCACCCCCGCGGGCGGTGAAGCTTTCTTT. Amino acid sequence: CASTPAGGEAFF.

The chain is built from TRBV28 and TRBJ2-7; 8 nucleotides align to TRBD1. The V gene end was trimmed by 6 bases and the J gene end by 5 bases; junction bases not matched to a gene: 12. The germline V gene has CDR1 MDHEN and CDR2 SYDVKM. The CDR3 is 15 amino acids. CDR3 protein: CASSSSSGGGHEQYF. Written as DNA, the CDR3 is TGTGCCAGCAGCTCCTCCTCAGGGGGCGGCCACGAGCAGTACTTC.